A single sample is the source of the 18 T cell receptor beta chains below, sequenced in a study of T cell responses to AZD1222 COVID-19 vaccine. Only in-frame clones appear in the TCRdb table, and some are missing; sequencing was by immunoSEQ multiplex PCR. The sample lists roughly 110,000 clones, over 80% occurring once. The material sequenced was peripheral blood, taken 28 days after the second AZD1222 dose. The receptors were gathered from an adult who received the AZD1222 COVID-19 vaccine.

This rearrangement joins TRBV25-1 to TRBJ2-5, with TRBD1 as a possible D gene (6 bases). Trimming took 7 bases from V and 3 from J, leaving 15 bases between them. The CDR3 extends over 14 amino acids. Germline values: CDR1 MGHDK, CDR2 SYGVNS. CDR3 sequence reads: CASIPGDIKETQYF. CDR3 nucleotides: TGTGCCAGCATACCAGGGGACATCAAAGAGACCCAGTACTTC.

This clone was recorded once. The V and J genes are TRBV19 and TRBJ1-5; tentatively, D is TRBD1 (6 bases). Trimming left V 5 bases short and J 5 bases short, with 19 bases between. The CDR3 runs to 16 residues. In germline, CDR1 is LNHDA, CDR2 SQIVND (reference sequence). CDR3: CASSPYRAGTDQPQHF. CDR3 bases: TGTGCCAGTAGTCCGTACAGGGCAGGCACTGATCAGCCCCAGCATTTT.

This chain joins TRBV6-6 and TRBJ2-7; 11 bases are shared with TRBD2. The V and J ends lost 6 bases and 3 bases, in that order; junction bases with no gene match: 1. CDR3 size: 13 residues. The germline CDR1 and CDR2 sequences are MNHNY and SVGAGI (reference sequence). CDR3 sequence: CASRGTSGYEQYF. The CDR3 DNA sequence: TGTGCCAGCAGAGGGACTAGCGGCTACGAGCAGTACTTC.

J is TRBJ1-1 and V is TRBV3-1 (or the pseudogene TRBV3-2), with D possibly being TRBD1 (5 bases). The CDR3 consists of 13 residues. Germline V lookup: CDR1 LGHDT, CDR2 YNNKEL (reference sequence). The germline V and J ends were trimmed by 4 bases and 2 bases, with 8 bases remaining between them. The CDR3: CASSLGGNTEAFF. In DNA form, the CDR3 reads TGTGCCAGCAGCCTCGGGGGAAACACTGAAGCTTTCTTT.

The rearrangement joins TRBV18 to TRBJ1-5, with a weak D call TRBD1 (5 bases). CDR1 is KGHSH, CDR2 LQKENI, per germline. This CDR3 comprises 13 residues. Trimming removed 2 bases at V and 7 bases at J, with 9 bases between. The DNA of the CDR3 is TGTGCCAGCTCACCAGGGGGTGGCCAGCCCCAGCATTTT. Its protein product is CASSPGGGQPQHF.

The chain is built from TRBV27 and TRBJ2-7, with 10 nucleotides matching TRBD2. CDR1 and CDR2 from the germline V gene are MNHEY and SMNVEV (reference sequence). The CDR3 loop spans 16 amino acids. With V trimmed by 2 bases and J by 6 bases, 10 bases remained unmatched. The CDR3 loop reads CASSLSPSGSFSEQYF. The CDR3 DNA follows: TGTGCCAGCAGTTTAAGCCCTAGCGGGAGTTTCTCCGAGCAGTACTTC.

The V call is TRBV30, the J call TRBJ1-3, with 8 bases that match TRBD1. The CDR3 has 15 residues. In germline, CDR1 is GTSNPN, CDR2 SVGIG (reference sequence). The junction had 4 bases not matched to a gene; V was cut back by 3 bases and J by 0 bases. This CDR3 reads CAWSETGGSGNTIYF. The CDR3 region has the DNA TGTGCCTGGAGCGAAACAGGGGGCTCTGGAAACACCATATATTTT.

The chain uses TRBV4-2 and TRBJ2-1; no clear D gene. Germline CDR1 is LGHNA and CDR2 is YNFKEQ. The CDR3 is 12 residues long. Trimming took off 2 bases at V and 9 bases at J, with 8 bases between the two ends. CDR3: CASSQSSAEQFF. In nucleotides, the CDR3 is TGTGCCAGCAGCCAAAGTTCAGCTGAGCAGTTCTTC.

The CDR3 nucleotides are TGTGCCAGCAGTGATCGGGGATCCACTGAAGCTTTCTTT. Encoded protein: CASSDRGSTEAFF. The chain uses TRBV25-1 and TRBJ1-1; D is undetermined. V was cut by 3 bases and J by 4 bases, with 9 bases left in between. The CDR3 contains 13 residues. CDR1 and CDR2 (germline): MGHDK, SYGVNS.

This rearrangement joins TRBV28 to TRBJ1-4, with no clear D. V was clipped by 4 bases and J by 4 bases, with 10 bases between them. In germline, CDR1 is MDHEN, CDR2 SYDVKM. The CDR3 is 14 residues long. This CDR3 is CASSSPVINEKLFF. As DNA, the CDR3 is TGTGCCAGCAGTTCCCCCGTAATTAATGAAAAACTGTTTTTT.

The rearrangement links TRBV19 to TRBJ1-1, with unresolved D. Germline V gene data show CDR1 as LNHDA and CDR2 as SQIVND (reference sequence). The V end lost 4 bases, the J end lost 4 bases, and 13 bases lay between the germline ends. The CDR3 length is 14 residues. CDR3 sequence: CASSTAWSGTEAFF. CDR3 nucleotide sequence: TGTGCCAGTAGTACCGCATGGAGTGGCACTGAAGCTTTCTTT.

The chain links TRBV6-5 to TRBJ2-5, with a weak D call TRBD2 (6 bases). This CDR3 region has 15 residues. CDR1 and CDR2 (germline): MNHEY, SVGAGI. V was trimmed by 6 bases and J by 0 bases, leaving 14 bases between them. CDR3 region: CASSQIRGYQETQYF. In DNA, the CDR3 is TGTGCCAGCAGCCAAATACGGGGGTACCAAGAGACCCAGTACTTC.

V and J are TRBV6-1 and TRBJ1-2; the D is unclear. In germline, CDR1 is MNHNS, CDR2 SASEGT. V was clipped by 3 bases and J by 4 bases, with 6 bases between them. The CDR3 spans 12 residues. In DNA form, the CDR3 reads TGTGCCAGCAGTGAGGTTGGCTATGGCTACACCTTC. Translation gives CASSEVGYGYTF.

This chain connects TRBV4-3 to TRBJ2-1; D unclear. This CDR3 has 16 residues. The V gene lost 0 bases and the J gene lost 0 bases, with 9 bases spanning the gap. Germline CDR1 reads LGHNA; CDR2 reads YSLEER. CDR3 protein: CASSQEAESSYNEQFF. DNA of the CDR3: TGCGCCAGCAGCCAAGAAGCCGAGAGCTCCTACAATGAGCAGTTCTTC.

The table lists this clone with a count of one. This sequence joins TRBV25-1 and TRBJ1-1; 10 positions agree with TRBD1. V was pared by 4 bases and J by 1 base, with 6 bases of the junction left unmatched. Germline V CDR1 and CDR2: MGHDK, SYGVNS. This CDR3 has 16 amino acids. CDR3 sequence (DNA): TGTGCCAGCAGTGGCTGGGACAGGGGCGGGAACACTGAAGCTTTCTTT. Protein: CASSGWDRGGNTEAFF.

The chain uses TRBV5-1 and TRBJ1-1; a possible D gene is TRBD1 (5 bases). V lost 0 bases to trimming and J lost 3 bases, with 9 bases between them. This CDR3 is built from 14 residues. Germline V gives CDR1 SGHRS, CDR2 YFSETQ. In nucleotides, the CDR3 is TGCGCCAGCAGCTTGGCCGGGGCCGACACTGAAGCTTTCTTT. Translation: CASSLAGADTEAFF. Complete variable domain (other parts from reference TRBV5-1 and TRBJ1-1): KAGVTQTPRYLIKTRGQQVTLSCSPISGHRSVSWYQQTPGQGLQFLFEYFSETQRNKGNFPGRFSGRQFSNSRSEMNVSTLELGDSALYLCASSLAGADTEAFFGQGTRLTVV.

This clone was picked up one time. CDR3 coding DNA: TGTGCCAGTAGTGTTCGGGACTATATAACAGATACGCAGTATTTT. This codes for CASSVRDYITDTQYF. The chain combines TRBV19 with TRBJ2-3, with TRBD2 matching over 7 bases. The junction had 8 bases not matched to a gene; V was cut back by 5 bases and J by 3 bases. Germline V lookup: CDR1 LNHDA, CDR2 SQIVND (reference sequence). The CDR3 covers 15 residues.

This rearrangement joins TRBV5-1 to TRBJ1-6; D remains unclear. The CDR3 has 15 amino acids. The germline gives CDR1 SGHRS, CDR2 YFSETQ. V was clipped by 0 bases and J by 8 bases, with 12 bases between them. CDR3 protein: CASSLGKGIYSPLHF. The CDR3 region has the DNA TGCGCCAGCAGCTTGGGCAAAGGGATTTATTCACCCCTCCACTTT.